This TCR beta chain appears in the sequencing data of a study of T cells in Graves' hyperthyroidism and ophthalmopathy. Study conclusions and caveats: Median prediction lead before ophthalmopathy onset was 6.5 months with the model.

There were TCR beta CDR3 regions amplified from RNA transcripts. During a first-round RT-PCR of the TCR CDR3, the HTBI primer set was used. TCRdb called the multiplex PCR reads again in MiXCR, with one record for every CDR3 protein. The repertoire holds a few hundred thousand distinct CDR3 sequences, with 20% to 25% as singletons. CDR3 length equals 15 residues. Per germline, CDR1 MGHRA and CDR2 YSYEKL. V was shortened by 1 base and J by 0 bases, with 9 bases between the two germline ends. A note on this clonotype: No antigen is known for it.

This clonotype was sampled from a man in his fifties with Graves' hyperthyroidism. The V call is TRBV4-1, the J call TRBJ2-5; possibly TRBD2 for D (5 bases). The sequenced material came from blood. CDR3 protein: CASSQVGRDQETQYF. The CDR3 bases are TGCGCCAGCAGCCAAGTCGGGCGGGACCAAGAGACCCAGTACTTC.